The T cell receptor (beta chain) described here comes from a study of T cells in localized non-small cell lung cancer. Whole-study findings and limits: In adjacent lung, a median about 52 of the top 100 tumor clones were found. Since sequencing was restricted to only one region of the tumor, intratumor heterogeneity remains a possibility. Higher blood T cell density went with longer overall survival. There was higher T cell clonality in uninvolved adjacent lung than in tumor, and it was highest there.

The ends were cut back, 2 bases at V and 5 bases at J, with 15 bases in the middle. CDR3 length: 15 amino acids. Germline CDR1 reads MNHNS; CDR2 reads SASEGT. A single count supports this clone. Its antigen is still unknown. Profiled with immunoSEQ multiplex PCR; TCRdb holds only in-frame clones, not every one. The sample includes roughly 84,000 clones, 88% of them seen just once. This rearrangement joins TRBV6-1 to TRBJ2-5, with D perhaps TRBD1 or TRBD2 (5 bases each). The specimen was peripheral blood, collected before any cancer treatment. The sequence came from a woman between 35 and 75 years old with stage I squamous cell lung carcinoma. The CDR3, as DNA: TGTGCCAGCAGTGAAATGAAGGGGCGCGGGGAGACCCAGTACTTC. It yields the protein CASSEMKGRGETQYF.